The rows below give T cell receptor beta chains drawn from one sample of a study of regulatory T cells in long-lasting Graves disease. Using its own MiXCR run on the multiplex PCR reads, TCRdb lists one record per CDR3 protein. This table has almost 450,000 distinct CDR3 sequences, about 17% appearing once. This sample was shared with a second study, whose subject was T cells in Graves' hyperthyroidism and ophthalmopathy.

Sequenced material: peripheral blood mononuclear cells (PBMCs), taken at new diagnosis, from a patient treated with antithyroid drugs. All receptors derive from a woman in her twenties or thirties with Graves disease. Each CDR3 is given without its conserved first and last residue. Clone size appears in some rows only: once, few, many, or a class for an expanded clone.

TRBV20-1	TRBJ1-1	few	SAREEVISPEAF
TRBV7-8	TRBJ2-5	many	ASSLALGTTEETQY
TRBV7-3	TRBJ1-1	many	ASSSLRNTEAF
TRBV7-2	TRBJ1-6	-	ASRANRDRGTPLH
TRBV20-1	TRBJ2-5	many	SARVPAGPQETQY
TRBV13	TRBJ1-2	-	ASNPGTALDGYT
TRBV30	TRBJ2-1	-	AWTVGAGGPHF
TRBV18	TRBJ1-1	many	AISDHLNTEAF
TRBV5-1	TRBJ2-1	few	ASSLGTGFRGGNEQF
TRBV27	TRBJ1-3	-	ASSLYGTPGNTIY
TRBV7-3	TRBJ2-1	many	ASSPSAAYNEQF
TRBV5-1	TRBJ1-2	few	ASSLGTPANYGYT
TRBV28	TRBJ1-3	many	ASSLDQGSRNTIY
TRBV28	-	-	ASSLRASGRGLETQY
TRBV6-1	TRBJ2-5	-	AISDGGTTGAGQETQY
TRBV24-1	TRBJ2-1	-	ATSDLGPGSSYNEQF
TRBV18	TRBJ2-5	many	ASSPRGGQETQY
TRBV9	TRBJ2-1	-	ASSGLAGGTNEQF
TRBV7-8	TRBJ1-5	many	ASSSYRGSNQPQH
TRBV24-1	TRBJ2-2	-	ATSPGQGLTGELF
TRBV28	TRBJ1-5	-	ASGLSGNQPQH
TRBV9	TRBJ2-5	-	ASSASQGGETQY